Below, one T cell receptor beta chain is given with its context. Antigen specificity is unknown. This sample is drawn from a study of T cell responses to AZD1222 COVID-19 vaccine. Whole-study findings and limits: At baseline, just a handful of AZD1222 recipients tested seropositive. The peak T cell response came first, and repertoires were sampled only after it.

Sequencing used immunoSEQ multiplex PCR; TCRdb keeps in-frame clones, though not all of them. The data show about 140,000 clones, roughly 89% seen once. Germline-derived CDR1 and CDR2 are LGHNA and YSLEER. J gave up 7 bases and V 4 bases, and 8 bases lay outside the gene matches. CDR3 size: 15 residues. V gene TRBV4-3 combines with J gene TRBJ2-1; 9 bases agree with TRBD1. This receptor was obtained from an adult who received the MenACWY meningococcal vaccine as a control. The sample here was peripheral blood, taken 28 days after the second dose of the MenACWY control vaccine. CDR3 protein: CASSPHRGRVNEQFF. The CDR3 DNA reads TGCGCCAGCAGCCCCCACAGGGGGCGTGTGAATGAGCAGTTCTTC.